This entry describes one T cell receptor (beta chain). Germline V lookup: CDR1 SEHNR, CDR2 FQNEAQ (reference sequence). V lost 0 bases, J lost 1 base, and 9 bases lay in between. The CDR3 has 15 amino acids. The data were taken from a study of control samples from healthy donors and cancer patients. The assay was immunoSEQ multiplex PCR, and TCRdb's table has in-frame clones only and misses some. The sample has some 150,000 clones, about 90% seen once. This sequence was found in a man aged 30-40 years in good health. The V gene is TRBV7-9, the J gene TRBJ1-1; a weak D match, TRBD1 (6 bases). The specimen was blood. CDR3 nucleotide sequence: TGTGCCAGCAGCTTAGCCCGGACAGCGAACACTGAAGCTTTCTTT. Its protein product is CASSLARTANTEAFF.